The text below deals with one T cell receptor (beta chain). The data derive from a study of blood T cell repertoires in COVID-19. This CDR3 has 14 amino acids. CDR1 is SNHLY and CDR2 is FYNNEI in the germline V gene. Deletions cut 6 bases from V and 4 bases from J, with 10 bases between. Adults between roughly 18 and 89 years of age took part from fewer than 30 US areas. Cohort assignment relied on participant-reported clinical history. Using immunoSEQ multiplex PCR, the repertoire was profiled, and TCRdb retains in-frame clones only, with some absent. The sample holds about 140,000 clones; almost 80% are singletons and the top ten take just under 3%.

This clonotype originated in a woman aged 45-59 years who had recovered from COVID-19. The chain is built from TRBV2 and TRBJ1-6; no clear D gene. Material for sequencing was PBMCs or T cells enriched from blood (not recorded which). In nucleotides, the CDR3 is TGTGCCAGCAGCCCCGGCAGGTATAATTCACCCCTCCACTTT. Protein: CASSPGRYNSPLHF.